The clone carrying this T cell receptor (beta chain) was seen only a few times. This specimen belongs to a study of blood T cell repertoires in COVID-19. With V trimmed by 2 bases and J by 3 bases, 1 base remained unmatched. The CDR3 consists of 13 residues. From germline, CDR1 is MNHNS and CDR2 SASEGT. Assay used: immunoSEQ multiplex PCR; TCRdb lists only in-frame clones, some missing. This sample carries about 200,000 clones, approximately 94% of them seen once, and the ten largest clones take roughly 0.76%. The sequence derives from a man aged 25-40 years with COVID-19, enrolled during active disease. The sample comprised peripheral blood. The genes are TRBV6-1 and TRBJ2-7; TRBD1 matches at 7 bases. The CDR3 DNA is TGTGCCAGCAGTGAAAGACAGGGCTACGAGCAGTACTTC. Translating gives CASSERQGYEQYF.